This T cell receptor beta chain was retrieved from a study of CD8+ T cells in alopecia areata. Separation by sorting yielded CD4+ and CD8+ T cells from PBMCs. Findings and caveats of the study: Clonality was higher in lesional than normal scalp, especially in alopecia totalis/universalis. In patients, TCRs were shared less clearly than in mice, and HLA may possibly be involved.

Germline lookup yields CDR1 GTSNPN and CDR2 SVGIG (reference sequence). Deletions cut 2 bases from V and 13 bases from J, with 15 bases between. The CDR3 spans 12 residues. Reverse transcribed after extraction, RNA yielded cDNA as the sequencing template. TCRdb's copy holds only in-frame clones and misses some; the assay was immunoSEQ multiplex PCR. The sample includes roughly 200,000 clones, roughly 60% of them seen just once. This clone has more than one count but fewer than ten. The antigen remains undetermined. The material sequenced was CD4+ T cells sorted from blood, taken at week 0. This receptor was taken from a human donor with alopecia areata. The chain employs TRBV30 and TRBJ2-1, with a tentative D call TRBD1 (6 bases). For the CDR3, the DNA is TGTGCCTGGAGTCCGATGACAGGTCGACAGTTCTTC. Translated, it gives CAWSPMTGRQFF.